Shown below are 3 T cell receptor beta chains from a single sample sequenced in a study of cytomegalovirus exposure and HLA in healthy donors. The PCR contained 60 Vbeta and 13 Jbeta primers. The assay was immunoSEQ multiplex PCR, and TCRdb's table has in-frame clones only and misses some. The repertoire holds roughly 100,000 clones, with over 60% as singletons. Specimen: PBMCs. The receptor source for this set is a young woman in good health and CMV-seropositive.

CDR3 in amino acids: CASSPARNEQFF. The CDR3 bases are TGTGCCAGTAGTCCTGCTAGAAATGAGCAGTTCTTC. The chain couples TRBV19 to TRBJ2-1; no definite D call. Trimming removed 5 bases at V and 7 bases at J, with 9 bases between. Germline CDR1 reads LNHDA; CDR2 reads SQIVND (reference sequence). This CDR3 spans 12 amino acids.

The rearrangement uses TRBV7-2 and TRBJ2-5; D gene ambiguous. Germline values: CDR1 SGHTA, CDR2 FQGNSA. Trimming took off 6 bases at V and 0 bases at J, with 11 bases between the two ends. The CDR3 has 14 amino acids. The CDR3 spells CASSAISYQETQYF. The CDR3 nucleotides are TGTGCCAGCAGTGCTATTTCGTACCAAGAGACCCAGTACTTC.

This clone has a handful of counts. V is TRBV6-1 and J is TRBJ2-2; TRBD1 matches 7 bases. Looked up from germline, CDR1 is MNHNS and CDR2 is SASEGT. The V segment lost 6 bases and the J segment 0 bases; nucleotides outside the gene matches: 4. The CDR3 consists of 15 residues. CDR3 sequence (DNA): TGTGCCAGCAGAACCGGGACAGCGAACACCGGGGAGCTGTTTTTT. Protein product: CASRTGTANTGELFF.